The clone carrying this T cell receptor (beta chain) has a count of ten or more. Germline CDR1 is SEHNR and CDR2 is FQNEAQ (reference sequence). This CDR3 is 14 amino acids long. V trimming: 3 bases; J trimming: 3 bases; junction bases outside the gene matches: 1. Caucasian, healthy and from Russia, the donors were aged between roughly 6 and 95. Roughly 10 milliliters of peripheral blood were drawn from each donor. Isolated PBMCs totaled at least 6.5 million in each sample. These data come from a study of blood T cells in healthy people across ages. Next came a second PCR, run for about 7 to 12 cycles, which used a sample-barcoded 5' primer along with a J-beta primer mix. TCRdb reprocessed the 5' RACE reads with MiXCR, giving one entry per CDR3 protein. The table includes hundreds of thousands of distinct CDR3 sequences, about 50% detected once.

Input material: blood. This clonotype originated in a woman older than 75 in good health. V is TRBV7-9 and J is TRBJ2-7, with 11 bases aligning to TRBD2. The CDR3 DNA is TGTGCCAGCAGCTTTGGACTAGCGGGCTACGAGCAGTACTTC. Translating it yields CASSFGLAGYEQYF.